This T cell receptor (beta chain) appears in the sequencing data of a study of regulatory T cells in long-lasting Graves disease. The sample's time point: newly diagnosed GD, antithyroid drugs for less than 3 months. From PBMCs, RNA was extracted and then used to make the TCR library. Arm-PCR of CDR3 regions with iRepertoire HTBI primers generated TCR beta libraries. TCRdb ran MiXCR on the multiplex PCR reads and lists one entry per CDR3 protein. This sample has about 560,000 distinct CDR3 sequences, with 16% found just once. The same sample was also used in a study of T cells in Graves' hyperthyroidism and ophthalmopathy.

The material sequenced was peripheral blood mononuclear cells (PBMCs), taken at new diagnosis, from a patient treated with antithyroid drugs. The sequence was collected from a man younger than 35 with Graves disease.

The CDR3: CASSLFITGSDEQFF. Here the CDR3 DNA reads TGTGCCAGCAGTTTATTTATCACAGGGAGCGATGAGCAGTTCTTC. J is TRBJ2-1 and V is TRBV27; weak D call: TRBD1 (6 bases). Germline V gene lookup returns CDR1 MNHEY and CDR2 SMNVEV (reference sequence). The CDR3 contains 15 residues. V was pared by 1 base and J by 8 bases, with 15 bases between.